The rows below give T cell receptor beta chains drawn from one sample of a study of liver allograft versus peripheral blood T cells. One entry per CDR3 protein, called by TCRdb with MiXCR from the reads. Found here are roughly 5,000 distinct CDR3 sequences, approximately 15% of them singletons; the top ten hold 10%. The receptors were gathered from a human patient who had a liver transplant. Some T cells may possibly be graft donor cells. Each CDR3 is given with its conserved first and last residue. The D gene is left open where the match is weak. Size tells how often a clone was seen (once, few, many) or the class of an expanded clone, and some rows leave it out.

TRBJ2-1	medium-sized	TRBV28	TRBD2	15	TGTGCCAGCAGTTTCCTAGCGGGAGGGCCGATTGAGCAGTTCTTC	CASSFLAGGPIEQFF
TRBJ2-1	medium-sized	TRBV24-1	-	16	TGTGCCACCAGTGACCTCCTGCGGAATACAGGGAATGAGCAGTTCTTC	CATSDLLRNTGNEQFF
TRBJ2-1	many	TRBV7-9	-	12	TGTGCCAGCAGCTTAACATACAATGAGCAGTTCTTC	CASSLTYNEQFF
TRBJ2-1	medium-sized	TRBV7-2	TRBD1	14	TGTGCCAGCAGCCTAAGGACAGGGGGCAATGAGCAGTTCTTC	CASSLRTGGNEQFF
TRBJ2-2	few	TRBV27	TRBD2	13	TGTGCCAGCAGTTGGGGGGGGGCCGGGGAGCTGTTTTTT	CASSWGGAGELFF
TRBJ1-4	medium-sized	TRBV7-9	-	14	TGTGCCAGCAGCTTACGGGGGGAGAGAGAAAAACTGTTTTTT	CASSLRGEREKLFF
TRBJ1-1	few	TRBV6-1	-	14	TGTGCCAGCAGCCCGGACAGTCGGAACACTGAAGCTTTCTTT	CASSPDSRNTEAFF
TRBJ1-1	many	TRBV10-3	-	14	TGTGCCATCAGTGAGGGACACACGAACACTGAAGCTTTCTTT	CAISEGHTNTEAFF
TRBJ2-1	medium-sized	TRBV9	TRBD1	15	TGTGCCAGCAGCGTAGGGCAGGGGGCCTACAATGAGCAGTTCTTC	CASSVGQGAYNEQFF
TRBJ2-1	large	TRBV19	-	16	TGTGCCAGTAGTAGGGACGGACATCCCTCCTACAATGAGCAGTTCTTC	CASSRDGHPSYNEQFF
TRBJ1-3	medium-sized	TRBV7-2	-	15	TGTGCCAGCAGCTTAGGAGGGCTATCTGGAAACACCATATATTTT	CASSLGGLSGNTIYF
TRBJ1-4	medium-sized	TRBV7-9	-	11	TGTGCCGCCGGACCGTGGGAAAAACTGTTTTTT	CAAGPWEKLFF
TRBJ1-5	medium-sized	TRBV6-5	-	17	TGTGCCAGCAGTCCGAATACAGGGCCGCTCGGCAATCAGCCCCAGCATTTT	CASSPNTGPLGNQPQHF
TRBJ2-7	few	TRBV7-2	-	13	TGTGCCAGCAGCTCGGACAGATACTACGAGCAGTACTTC	CASSSDRYYEQYF
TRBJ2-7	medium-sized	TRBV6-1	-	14	TGTGCCAGCAGTGCCCGGGGATCTTCCTACGAGCAGTACTTC	CASSARGSSYEQYF
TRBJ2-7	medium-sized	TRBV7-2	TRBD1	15	TGTGCCAGCAGCGAAACCGGGACAGTATCCTACGAGCAGTACTTC	CASSETGTVSYEQYF
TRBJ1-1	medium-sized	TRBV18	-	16	TGTGCCAGCTCACCAGTTAGGGCGCGAAGTCACACTGAAGCTTTCTTT	CASSPVRARSHTEAFF
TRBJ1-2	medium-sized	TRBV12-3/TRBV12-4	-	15	TGTGCCAGCGGTTCGGGGACAAGGTATGACTATGGCTACACCTTC	CASGSGTRYDYGYTF
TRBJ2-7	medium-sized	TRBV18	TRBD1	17	TGTGCCAGCTCACCAAAATCCCCGGGGACAGGGGCCCACGAGCAGTACTTC	CASSPKSPGTGAHEQYF
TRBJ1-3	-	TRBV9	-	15	TGTGCCAGCAGCGTAGCTCACAGCTCTGGAAACACCATATATTTT	CASSVAHSSGNTIYF
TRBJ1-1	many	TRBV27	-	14	TGTGCCAGCAGTACAGGGCTTGGGTACACTGAAGCTTTCTTT	CASSTGLGYTEAFF
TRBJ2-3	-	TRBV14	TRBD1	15	TGTGCCAGCAGCCGATGGACAGGGGGTACAGATACGCAGTATTTT	CASSRWTGGTDTQYF
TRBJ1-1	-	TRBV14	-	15	TGTGCCAGCAGCCAAGACCCGAACATGAACACTGAAGCTTACTTT	CASSQDPNMNTEAYF
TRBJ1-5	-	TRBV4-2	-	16	TGTGCCAGCAGCCACCCCCGGGGAGGGAGCAATCAGCCCCAGCATTTT	CASSHPRGGSNQPQHF
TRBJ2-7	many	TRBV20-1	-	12	TGCAGTGCTAGAGGTCCTACCTACGAGCAGTACTTC	CSARGPTYEQYF
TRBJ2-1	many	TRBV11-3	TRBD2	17	TGTGCCAGCAGCCCTGGGACTAGCGGGAGAACCCACAATGAGCAGTTCTTC	CASSPGTSGRTHNEQFF
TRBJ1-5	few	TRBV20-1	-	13	TGCAGTGCCTGGGGGGGAGGGGGTCAGCCCCAGCATTTT	CSAWGGGGQPQHF
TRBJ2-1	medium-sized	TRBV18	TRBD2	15	TGTGCCAGCTCACCACAACTAGCGTCACGGGATGAGCAGTTCTTC	CASSPQLASRDEQFF
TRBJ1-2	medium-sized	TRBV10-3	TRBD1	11	TGCGCCAGCACAGGGGTGGGCGGCTACACCTTC	CASTGVGGYTF
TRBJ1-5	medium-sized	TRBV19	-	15	TGTGCCGCCAGGGCCGGCCATAGCGGCAATCAGCCCCAGCATTTT	CAARAGHSGNQPQHF
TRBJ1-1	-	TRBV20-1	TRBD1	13	TGCAGTGCTAACGCCCAGGGGGGGACTGAAGCTTTCTTT	CSANAQGGTEAFF
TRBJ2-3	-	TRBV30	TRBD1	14	TGTGCCTGGAGTGCCGGGACAGGGGCAGATACGCAGTATTTT	CAWSAGTGADTQYF
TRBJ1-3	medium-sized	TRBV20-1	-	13	TGCAGTGCTAGCCTTACCGAAAGAAACACCATATATTTT	CSASLTERNTIYF
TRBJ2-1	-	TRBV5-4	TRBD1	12	TGTGCCAGCAGCTTGGACAGGGGGGAGCAGTTCTTC	CASSLDRGEQFF
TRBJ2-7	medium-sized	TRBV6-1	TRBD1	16	TGTGCCAGCAGTGTTAAGTTGACAGGGGGGTCTGGCGAGCAGTACTTC	CASSVKLTGGSGEQYF
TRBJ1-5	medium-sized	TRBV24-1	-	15	TGTGCCACCAGTGATCGAAGTAACAGGAATCAGCCCCAGCATTTT	CATSDRSNRNQPQHF
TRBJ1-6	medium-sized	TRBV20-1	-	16	TGCAGTGCTAGAATCCCGGCCGCGGGTTATAATTCACCCCTCCACTTT	CSARIPAAGYNSPLHF
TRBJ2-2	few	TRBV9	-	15	TGTGCCAGCAGCGAACCTACAGGGAACACCGGGGAGCTGTTTTTT	CASSEPTGNTGELFF
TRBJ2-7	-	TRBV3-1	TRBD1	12	TGTGCCAGCAGCCAAAGGACAGGGGAGCAGTACTTC	CASSQRTGEQYF
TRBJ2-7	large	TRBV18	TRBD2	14	TGTGCCAGCTCACCGACTAGCGGGAGTGTCGAGCAGTACTTC	CASSPTSGSVEQYF
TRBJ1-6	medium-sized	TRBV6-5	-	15	TGTGCCAGCAGTTACTCAAGAGATATAGGGAGGACCCTCCACTTT	CASSYSRDIGRTLHF
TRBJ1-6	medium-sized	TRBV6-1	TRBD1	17	TGTGCCAGCAGTGGGGGACAGGGTTTCCCCTATAATTCACCCCTCCACTTT	CASSGGQGFPYNSPLHF
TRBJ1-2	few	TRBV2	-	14	TGTGCCAGAGCAGTACCCCTTGCTACGCATGGCTACACCTTC	CARAVPLATHGYTF
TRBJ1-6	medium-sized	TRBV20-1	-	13	TGCAGTGCTAGAGCTCAGGGACATTCACCCCTCCACTTT	CSARAQGHSPLHF
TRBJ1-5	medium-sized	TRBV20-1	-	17	TGCAGTGCTATCGGCAGGGCGCGGGTGATGGGCAATCAGCCCCAGCATTTT	CSAIGRARVMGNQPQHF
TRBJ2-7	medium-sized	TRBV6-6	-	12	TGTGCCAGCAGTTACCCGACCTACGAGCAGTACTTC	CASSYPTYEQYF
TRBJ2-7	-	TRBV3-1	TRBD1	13	TGTGCCAGCAGCCAAGCCGGGACAGGGAGAGAAGTCTTC	CASSQAGTGREVF
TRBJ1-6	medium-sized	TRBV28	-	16	TGTGCCAGCAGTATGCTAAGAGGCTCCTATAATTCACCCCTCCACTTT	CASSMLRGSYNSPLHF
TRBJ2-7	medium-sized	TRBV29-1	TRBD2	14	TGCAGCGTTCGTGGGACTAGCGCCTCCTACGAGCAGTACTTC	CSVRGTSASYEQYF
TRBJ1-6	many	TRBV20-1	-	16	TGCAGTGCCCCTCTTACCGGGGGGGCCACGGGGGGACCCCTCCACTTT	CSAPLTGGATGGPLHF
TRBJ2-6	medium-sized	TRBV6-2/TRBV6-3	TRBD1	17	TGTGCCAGCACCGCCGGGACAGGCTTCTCTGGGGCCAACGTCCTGACTTTC	CASTAGTGFSGANVLTF
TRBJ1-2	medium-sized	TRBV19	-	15	TGTGCCAGTGGAGAGGGACCTCGATTTAACTATGGCTACACCTTC	CASGEGPRFNYGYTF
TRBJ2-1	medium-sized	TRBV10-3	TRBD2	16	TGTGCCATCAGCGCCGGACTAGCGGGGGCTTTAAATGAGCAGTTCTTC	CAISAGLAGALNEQFF